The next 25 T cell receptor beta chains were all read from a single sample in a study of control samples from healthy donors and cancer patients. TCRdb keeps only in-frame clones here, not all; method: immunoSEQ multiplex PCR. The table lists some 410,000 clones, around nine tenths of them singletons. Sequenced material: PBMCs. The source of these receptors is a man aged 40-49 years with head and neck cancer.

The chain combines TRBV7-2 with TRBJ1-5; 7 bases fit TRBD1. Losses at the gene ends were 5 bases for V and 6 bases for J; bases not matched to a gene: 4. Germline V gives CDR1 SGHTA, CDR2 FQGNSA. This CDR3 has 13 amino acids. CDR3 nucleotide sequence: TGTGCCAGCAGCCACGGGACAGCTCAGCCCCAGCATTTT. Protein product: CASSHGTAQPQHF.

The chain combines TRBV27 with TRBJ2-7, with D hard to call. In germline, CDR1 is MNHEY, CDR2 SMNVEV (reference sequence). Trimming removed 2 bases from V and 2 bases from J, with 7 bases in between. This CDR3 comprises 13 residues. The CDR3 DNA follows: TGTGCCAGCAGTTTAGGGCAGACCTACGAGCAGTACTTC. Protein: CASSLGQTYEQYF.

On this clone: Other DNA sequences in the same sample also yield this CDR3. The CDR3: CASSFRGSYEQYF. The CDR3 DNA reads as TGTGCCAGCAGCTTCCGGGGGTCCTACGAGCAGTACTTC. The chain has TRBV5-8 and TRBJ2-7; tentative D call: TRBD2 (6 bases). Per germline, CDR1 SGHTS and CDR2 YDEGEE. CDR3 length: 13 residues. Trimming removed 2 bases at V and 1 base at J, with 7 bases between. The whole variable domain, filled in from reference TRBV5-8 and TRBJ2-7, reads EAGVTQSPTHLIKTRGQQATLRCSPISGHTSVYWYQQALGLGLQFLLWYDEGEERNRGNFPPRFSGRQFPNYSSELNVNALELEDSALYLCASSFRGSYEQYFGPGTRLTVT.

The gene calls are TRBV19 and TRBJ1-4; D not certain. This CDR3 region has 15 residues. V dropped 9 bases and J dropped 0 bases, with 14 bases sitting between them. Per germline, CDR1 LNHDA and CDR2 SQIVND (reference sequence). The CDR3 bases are TGTGCCAGCCGCTCCCTCGAGGCAACTAATGAAAAACTGTTTTTT. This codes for CASRSLEATNEKLFF. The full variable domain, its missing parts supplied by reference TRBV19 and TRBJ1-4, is DGGITQSPKYLFRKEGQNVTLSCEQNLNHDAMYWYRQDPGQGLRLIYYSQIVNDFQKGDIAEGYSVSREKKESFPLTVTSAQKNPTAFYLCASRSLEATNEKLFFGSGTQLSVL.

The CDR3 here is CASSFGRSEAFF. As DNA, the CDR3 is TGTGCCAGCAGTTTTGGAAGGTCTGAAGCTTTCTTT. J is TRBJ1-1 and V is TRBV12-3 or TRBV12-4, with no clear D. V was pared by 3 bases and J by 6 bases, with 8 bases between. The CDR3 covers 12 residues.

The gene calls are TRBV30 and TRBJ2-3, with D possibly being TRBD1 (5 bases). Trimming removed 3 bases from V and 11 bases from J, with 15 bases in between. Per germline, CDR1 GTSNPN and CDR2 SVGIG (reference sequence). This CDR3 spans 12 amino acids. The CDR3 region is CAWSGQLPGQYF. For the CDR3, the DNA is TGTGCCTGGAGCGGACAACTCCCCGGGCAGTATTTT.

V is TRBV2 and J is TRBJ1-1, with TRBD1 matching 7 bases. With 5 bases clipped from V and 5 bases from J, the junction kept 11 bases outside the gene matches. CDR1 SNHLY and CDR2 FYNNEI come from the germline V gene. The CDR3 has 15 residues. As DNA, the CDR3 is TGTGCCAGCAGTCTCCGACAGGGAGCGGGAACTGAAGCTTTCTTT. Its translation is CASSLRQGAGTEAFF. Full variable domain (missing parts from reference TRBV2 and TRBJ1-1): EPEVTQTPSHQVTQMGQEVILRCVPISNHLYFYWYRQILGQKVEFLVSFYNNEISEKSEIFDDQFSVERPDGSNFTLKIRSTKLEDSAMYFCASSLRQGAGTEAFFGQGTRLTVV.

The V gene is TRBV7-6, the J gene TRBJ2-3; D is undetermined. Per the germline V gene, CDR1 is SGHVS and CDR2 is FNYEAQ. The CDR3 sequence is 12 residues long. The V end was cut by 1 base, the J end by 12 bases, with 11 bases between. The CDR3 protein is CASSLVGDQQYF. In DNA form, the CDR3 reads TGTGCCAGCAGCTTAGTTGGGGATCAACAGTATTTT.

CDR3 nucleotide sequence: TGTGCCACCAGTGATTTGGATCCCAGCGGGGGGTATAATGAGCAGTTCTTC. Residues: CATSDLDPSGGYNEQFF. The chain combines TRBV24-1 with TRBJ2-1, with 9 bases aligning to TRBD2. The CDR3 has 17 residues. The germline V gene encodes CDR1 KGHDR and CDR2 SFDVKD. The V segment lost 0 bases and the J segment 7 bases; nucleotides outside the gene matches: 9.

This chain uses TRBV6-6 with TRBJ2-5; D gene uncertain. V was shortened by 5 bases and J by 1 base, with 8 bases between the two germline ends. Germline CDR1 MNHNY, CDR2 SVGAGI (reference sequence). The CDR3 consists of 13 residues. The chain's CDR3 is CASSPPPQETQYF. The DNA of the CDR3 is TGTGCCAGCAGTCCCCCGCCCCAAGAGACCCAGTACTTC.

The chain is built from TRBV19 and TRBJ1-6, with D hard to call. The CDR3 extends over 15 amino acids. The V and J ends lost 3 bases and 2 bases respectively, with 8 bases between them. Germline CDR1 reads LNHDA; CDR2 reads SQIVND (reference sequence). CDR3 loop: CASSIGGAYNSPLHF. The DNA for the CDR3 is TGTGCCAGTAGTATTGGTGGGGCCTATAATTCACCCCTCCACTTT.

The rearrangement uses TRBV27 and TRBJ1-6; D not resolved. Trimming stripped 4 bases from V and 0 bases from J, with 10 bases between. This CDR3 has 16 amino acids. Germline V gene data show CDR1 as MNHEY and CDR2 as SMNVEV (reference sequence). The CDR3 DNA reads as TGTGCCAGCAGTTCGGCGGCGAGCTCCTATAATTCACCCCTCCACTTT. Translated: CASSSAASSYNSPLHF.

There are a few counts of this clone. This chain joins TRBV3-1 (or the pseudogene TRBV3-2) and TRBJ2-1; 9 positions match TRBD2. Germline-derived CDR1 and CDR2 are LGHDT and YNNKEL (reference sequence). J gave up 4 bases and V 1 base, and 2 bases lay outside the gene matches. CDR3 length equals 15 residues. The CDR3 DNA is TGTGCCAGCAGCCAAGGGCTAGCGGGATACAATGAGCAGTTCTTC. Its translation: CASSQGLAGYNEQFF.

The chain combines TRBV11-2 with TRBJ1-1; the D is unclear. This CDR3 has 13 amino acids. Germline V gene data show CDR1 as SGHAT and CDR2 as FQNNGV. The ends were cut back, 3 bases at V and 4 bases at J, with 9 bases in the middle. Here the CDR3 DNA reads TGTGCCAGCAGCTTTGACCGGGGCACTGAAGCTTTCTTT. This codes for CASSFDRGTEAFF. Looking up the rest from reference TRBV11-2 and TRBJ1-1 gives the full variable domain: EAGVAQSPRYKIIEKRQSVAFWCNPISGHATLYWYQQILGQGPKLLIQFQNNGVVDDSQLPKDRFSAERLKGVDSTLKIQPAKLEDSAVYLCASSFDRGTEAFFGQGTRLTVV.

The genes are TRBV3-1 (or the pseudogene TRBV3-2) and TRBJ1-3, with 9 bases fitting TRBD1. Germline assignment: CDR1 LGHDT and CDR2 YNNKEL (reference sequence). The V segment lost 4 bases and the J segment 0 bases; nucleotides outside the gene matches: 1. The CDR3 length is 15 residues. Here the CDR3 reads CASSPDRGSGNTIYF. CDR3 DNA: TGTGCCAGCAGCCCGGACAGGGGCTCTGGAAACACCATATATTTT.

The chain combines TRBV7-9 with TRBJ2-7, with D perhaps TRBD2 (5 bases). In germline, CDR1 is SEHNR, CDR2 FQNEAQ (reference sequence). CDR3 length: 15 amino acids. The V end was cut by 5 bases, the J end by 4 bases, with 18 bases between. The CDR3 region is CASSPQPDWDYEQYF. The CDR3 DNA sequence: TGTGCCAGCAGCCCCCAACCGGACTGGGATTACGAGCAGTACTTC. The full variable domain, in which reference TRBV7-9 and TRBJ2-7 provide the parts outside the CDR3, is DTGVSQNPRHKITKRGQNVTFRCDPISEHNRLYWYRQTLGQGPEFLTYFQNEAQLEKSRLLSDRFSAERPKGSFSTLEIQRTEQGDSAMYLCASSPQPDWDYEQYFGPGTRLTVT.

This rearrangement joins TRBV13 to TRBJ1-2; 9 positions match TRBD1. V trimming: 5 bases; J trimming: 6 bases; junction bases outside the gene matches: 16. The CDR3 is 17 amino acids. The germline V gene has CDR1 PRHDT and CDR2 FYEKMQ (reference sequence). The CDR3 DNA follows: TGTGCCAGCAGCATTGGCTCGCCGAAAACAGGGGGCGATGGCTACACCTTC. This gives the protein CASSIGSPKTGGDGYTF.

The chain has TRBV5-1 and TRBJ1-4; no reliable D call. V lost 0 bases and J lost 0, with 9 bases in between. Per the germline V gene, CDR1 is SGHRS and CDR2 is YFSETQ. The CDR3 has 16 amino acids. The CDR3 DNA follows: TGCGCCAGCAGCTTGGGAACAGCGACAACTAATGAAAAACTGTTTTTT. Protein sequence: CASSLGTATTNEKLFF.

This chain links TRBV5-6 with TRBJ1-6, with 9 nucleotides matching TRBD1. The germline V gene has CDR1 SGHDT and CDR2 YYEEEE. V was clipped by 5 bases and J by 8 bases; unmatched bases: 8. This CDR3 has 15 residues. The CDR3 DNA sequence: TGTGCCAGCAGAAACAGGGGGCTGGGGGATTCACCCCTCCACTTT. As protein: CASRNRGLGDSPLHF.

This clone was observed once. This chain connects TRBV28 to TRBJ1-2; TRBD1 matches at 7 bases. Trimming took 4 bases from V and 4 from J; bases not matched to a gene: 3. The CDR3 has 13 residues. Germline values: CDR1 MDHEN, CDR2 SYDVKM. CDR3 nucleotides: TGTGCCAGCAGTTACAGGGGCCCCTATGGCTACACCTTC. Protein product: CASSYRGPYGYTF.

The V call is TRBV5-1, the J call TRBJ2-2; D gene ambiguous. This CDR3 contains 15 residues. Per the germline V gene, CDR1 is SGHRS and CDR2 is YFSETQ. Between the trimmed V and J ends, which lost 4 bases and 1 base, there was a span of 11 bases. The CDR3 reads CASSVSAMNTGELFF. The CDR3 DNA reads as TGCGCCAGCAGCGTCTCGGCTATGAACACCGGGGAGCTGTTTTTT. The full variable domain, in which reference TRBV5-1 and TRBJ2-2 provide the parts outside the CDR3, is KAGVTQTPRYLIKTRGQQVTLSCSPISGHRSVSWYQQTPGQGLQFLFEYFSETQRNKGNFPGRFSGRQFSNSRSEMNVSTLELGDSALYLCASSVSAMNTGELFFGEGSRLTVL.

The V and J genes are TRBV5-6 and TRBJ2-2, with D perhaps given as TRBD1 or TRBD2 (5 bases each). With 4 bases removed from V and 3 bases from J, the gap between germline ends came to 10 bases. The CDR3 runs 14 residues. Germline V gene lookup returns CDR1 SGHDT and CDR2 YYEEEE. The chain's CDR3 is CASSEGSYTGELFF. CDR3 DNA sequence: TGTGCCAGCAGCGAGGGGTCCTACACCGGGGAGCTGTTTTTT.

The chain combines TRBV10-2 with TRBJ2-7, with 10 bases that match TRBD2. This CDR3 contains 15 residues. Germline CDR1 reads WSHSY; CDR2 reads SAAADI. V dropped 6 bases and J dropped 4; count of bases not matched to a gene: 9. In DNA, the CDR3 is TGCGCCAGCAGGCTGCCGACTAGCGGGCAATACGAGCAGTACTTC. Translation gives CASRLPTSGQYEQYF.

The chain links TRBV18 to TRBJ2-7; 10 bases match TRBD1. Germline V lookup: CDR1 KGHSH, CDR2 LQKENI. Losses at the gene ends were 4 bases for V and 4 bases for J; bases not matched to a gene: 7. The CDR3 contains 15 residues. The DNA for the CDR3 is TGTGCCAGCTCACTCTCCGGGACAGGGGTGTACGAGCAGTACTTC. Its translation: CASSLSGTGVYEQYF.

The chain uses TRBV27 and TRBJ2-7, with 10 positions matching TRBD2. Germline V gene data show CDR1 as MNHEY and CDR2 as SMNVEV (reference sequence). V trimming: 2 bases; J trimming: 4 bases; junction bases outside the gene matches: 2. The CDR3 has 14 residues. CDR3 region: CASSLASGGYEQYF. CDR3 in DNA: TGTGCCAGCAGTTTAGCTAGCGGGGGTTACGAGCAGTACTTC.